The 25 T cell receptor beta chains reported below all come from one sample, sequenced in a study of blood T cell repertoires in COVID-19. The method was immunoSEQ multiplex PCR; TCRdb's version includes in-frame clones alone and lacks a portion of them. The table has approximately 200,000 clones, 82% seen once. The sequencing input was peripheral blood. All receptors derive from a woman between 25 and 40 years old with acute or convalescent COVID-19.

This clone was seen only once. The rearrangement uses TRBV2 and TRBJ2-7, with TRBD2 identical over 8 bases. The CDR3 length is 14 residues. Unmatched junction bases numbered 4, after V lost 4 bases and J lost 2 bases. Germline lookup yields CDR1 SNHLY and CDR2 FYNNEI. The CDR3 nucleotides read TGTGCCAGCAGTGGGACTAGCAGGGCCTACGAGCAGTACTTC. As protein: CASSGTSRAYEQYF.

The V gene is TRBV19, the J gene TRBJ2-7; 9 bases are a match to TRBD1. This CDR3 contains 17 residues. After removal of 9 bases from V and 2 bases from J, the junction contained 17 bases not matched to a gene. The germline V gene encodes CDR1 LNHDA and CDR2 SQIVND (reference sequence). CDR3 coding DNA: TGTGCCAGCTCAATCCGAACCGGGACAGGGCAAACCTACGAGCAGTACTTC. Protein sequence: CASSIRTGTGQTYEQYF.

This chain uses TRBV5-1 with TRBJ2-7; perhaps TRBD2 as D (6 bases). This CDR3 is 16 amino acids long. The V and J ends lost 4 bases and 2 bases respectively, with 19 bases between them. The germline CDR1 and CDR2 sequences are SGHRS and YFSETQ. The CDR3 nucleotides are TGCGCCAGCAGCGGACACCGGGACTCTTTCCCCTACGAGCAGTACTTC. It yields the protein CASSGHRDSFPYEQYF.

V usage is TRBV1 and J usage is TRBJ2-1; TRBD2 is the table's D call, not checked against the DNA. TRBV1 is a known pseudogene. The CDR3 runs to 14 residues. The chain's CDR3 is CTSSPPDFYNEQFF. Written as DNA, the CDR3 is TGCACCAGCAGCCCTCCGGACTTCTACAATGAGCAGTTCTTC.

The chain links TRBV4-3 to TRBJ1-1; D is uncertain. CDR3 length equals 15 residues. The germline V and J ends were trimmed by 4 bases and 2 bases, with 14 bases remaining between them. CDR1 and CDR2 from the germline V gene are LGHNA and YSLEER. The chain's CDR3 is CASSRNQVANTEAFF. Here the CDR3 DNA reads TGCGCCAGCAGCCGAAATCAGGTCGCTAACACTGAAGCTTTCTTT.

The chain recombines TRBV4-2 with TRBJ1-4, with D hard to call. The V end lost 5 bases, the J end lost 3 bases, and 13 bases lay between the germline ends. This CDR3 region has 15 residues. Germline CDR1 reads LGHNA; CDR2 reads YNFKEQ. The CDR3 bases are TGTGCCAGCAGCGCGCCGGGATACGCTAATGAAAAACTGTTTTTT. Amino acid sequence: CASSAPGYANEKLFF.

The rearrangement uses TRBV11-2 and TRBJ2-2; D remains ambiguous. This CDR3 comprises 15 residues. The V gene lost 4 bases and the J gene lost 1 base, with 10 bases spanning the gap. The germline V gene has CDR1 SGHAT and CDR2 FQNNGV. This chain's CDR3 is CASSSLRVNTGELFF. The CDR3 region has the DNA TGTGCCAGCAGCTCCCTTCGGGTGAACACCGGGGAGCTGTTTTTT.

This clone has just a few counts. The V gene is TRBV4-3, the J gene TRBJ1-3; D gene ambiguous. Looked up from germline, CDR1 is LGHNA and CDR2 is YSLEER. Between the trimmed V and J ends, which lost 0 bases and 5 bases, there was a span of 8 bases. The CDR3 runs 14 residues. The chain's CDR3 is CASSQDIGRNTIYF. The CDR3 coding sequence is TGCGCCAGCAGCCAAGATATCGGGAGAAACACCATATATTTT.

The chain recombines TRBV3-1 (or the pseudogene TRBV3-2) with TRBJ2-7; D not resolved. Germline CDR1 reads LGHDT; CDR2 reads YNNKEL (reference sequence). Trimming removed 4 bases from V and 9 bases from J, with 13 bases in between. This CDR3 comprises 12 residues. The CDR3 DNA sequence: TGTGCCAGCAGCCTCTCCAGTCAGTGGCAGTACTTC. Amino acid sequence: CASSLSSQWQYF.

This chain joins TRBV28 and TRBJ1-4; 7 bases line up with TRBD1. CDR3 size: 15 residues. The V and J ends lost 2 bases and 8 bases, in that order; junction bases with no gene match: 8. Looked up from germline, CDR1 is MDHEN and CDR2 is SYDVKM. CDR3: CASSLPLDRVEKLFF. CDR3 nucleotide sequence: TGTGCCAGCAGTTTACCCTTAGACAGGGTCGAAAAACTGTTTTTT.

The chain employs TRBV7-2 and TRBJ2-2; possible D gene TRBD1, 6 bases. V was shortened by 4 bases and J by 7 bases, with 10 bases between the two germline ends. CDR3 size: 13 residues. Germline CDR1 SGHTA, CDR2 FQGNSA. The CDR3 DNA reads TGTGCCAGCAGCTCAGGGGTGGTCGGGGAGCTGTTTTTT. Translation: CASSSGVVGELFF.

The chain is built from TRBV7-2 and TRBJ1-1, with a tentative D call TRBD1 (5 bases). Germline assignment: CDR1 SGHTA and CDR2 FQGNSA. V lost 3 bases to trimming and J lost 5 bases, with 13 bases between them. The CDR3 totals 14 residues. The CDR3 region is CASSLGPGRTEAFF. DNA of the CDR3: TGTGCCAGCAGCTTGGGGCCAGGGCGGACTGAAGCTTTCTTT.

The rearrangement uses TRBV3-1 (or the pseudogene TRBV3-2) and TRBJ2-7, with 12 nucleotides matching TRBD2. V gave up 4 bases and J gave up 5 bases; unmatched junction bases: 9. CDR1 and CDR2 (germline): LGHDT, YNNKEL (reference sequence). The CDR3 runs 16 residues. Written as DNA, the CDR3 is TGTGCCAGCAGCCGACTAGCGGGGGTCTCCTTCGACGAGCAGTACTTC. Protein product: CASSRLAGVSFDEQYF.

V gene TRBV19 combines with J gene TRBJ1-5; TRBD1 agrees at 7 bases. Trimming at V came to 4 bases and at J to 3 bases, leaving 3 bases not matched to a gene. The CDR3 runs 14 residues. The germline gives CDR1 LNHDA, CDR2 SQIVND (reference sequence). CDR3: CASSKTGTNQPQHF. CDR3 DNA sequence: TGTGCCAGTAGTAAGACAGGGACCAATCAGCCCCAGCATTTT.

The rearrangement joins TRBV5-6 to TRBJ2-7; 15 bases align to TRBD2. The junction had 9 bases not matched to a gene; V was cut back by 2 bases and J by 3 bases. The CDR3 has 18 amino acids. The germline V gene has CDR1 SGHDT and CDR2 YYEEEE. Here the CDR3 DNA reads TGTGCCAGCAGCTTATGGACTAGCGGGAGGGCTACACACTACGAGCAGTACTTC. Its translation: CASSLWTSGRATHYEQYF.

The J gene is TRBJ1-2, the V gene TRBV6-5, with a possible D match to TRBD1 (5 bases). Germline CDR1 MNHEY, CDR2 SVGAGI. This CDR3 has 12 amino acids. V was cut by 7 bases and J by 3 bases, with 9 bases left in between. CDR3 DNA sequence: TGTGCCAGCACCCGGGGGGACTATGGCTACACCTTC. Protein product: CASTRGDYGYTF.

This chain connects TRBV20-1 to TRBJ1-2, with 8 bases aligning to TRBD1. Unmatched junction bases numbered 14, after V lost 3 bases and J lost 8 bases. Germline V lookup: CDR1 DFQATT, CDR2 SNEGSKA (reference sequence). This CDR3 spans 15 amino acids. The CDR3 reads CSASPALANRGGYTF. The CDR3 DNA follows: TGCAGTGCTAGTCCTGCATTAGCAAACAGGGGGGGCTACACCTTC.

The chain employs TRBV7-5 and TRBJ1-1. TRBV7-5 is given as a pseudogene. The CDR3 spans 13 residues. CDR3 sequence reads: CVRTPSGGTEAFF. DNA for the CDR3: TGTGTCAGAACCCCTAGCGGGGGCACTGAAGCTTTCTTT.

This sequence joins TRBV5-1 and TRBJ1-2; weak D call: TRBD1 (6 bases). The CDR3 has 12 amino acids. Trimming took 2 bases from V and 6 from J, leaving 8 bases between them. In germline, CDR1 is SGHRS, CDR2 YFSETQ. The CDR3 DNA sequence: TGCGCCAGCAGCTTCGACAGGCATGGCTACACCTTC. Protein sequence: CASSFDRHGYTF.

The chain joins TRBV27 to TRBJ1-1; D call uncertain. Germline V gene data show CDR1 as MNHEY and CDR2 as SMNVEV (reference sequence). The CDR3 is 13 amino acids. Trimming removed 5 bases from V and 2 bases from J, with 9 bases in between. CDR3 sequence (DNA): TGTGCCAGCAGTCCCATAGTAAACACTGAAGCTTTCTTT. It translates to CASSPIVNTEAFF.

The gene calls are TRBV5-4 and TRBJ1-1, with 10 positions matching TRBD1. The V gene end was trimmed by 2 bases and the J gene end by 7 bases; junction bases not matched to a gene: 2. The CDR3 spans 13 residues. The germline gives CDR1 SGHNT, CDR2 YYREEE (reference sequence). In DNA form, the CDR3 reads TGTGCCAGCAGCTTTGGACAGGGGGATGAAGCTTTCTTT. It translates to CASSFGQGDEAFF. The whole variable domain, remainder taken from reference TRBV5-4 and TRBJ1-1, is ETGVTQSPTHLIKTRGQQVTLRCSSQSGHNTVSWYQQALGQGPQFIFQYYREEENGRGNFPPRFSGLQFPNYSSELNVNALELDDSALYLCASSFGQGDEAFFGQGTRLTVV.

V gene TRBV3-1 (or the pseudogene TRBV3-2) combines with J gene TRBJ2-7; D is possibly TRBD1 (6 bases). V was trimmed by 4 bases and J by 4 bases, leaving 17 bases between them. This CDR3 region has 15 residues. Germline V gene lookup returns CDR1 LGHDT and CDR2 YNNKEL (reference sequence). This CDR3 reads CASSRSAGEGYEQYF. The CDR3 nucleotides read TGTGCCAGCAGCCGATCGGCAGGGGAAGGATACGAGCAGTACTTC.

The chain is built from TRBV11-2 and TRBJ2-5; D gene ambiguous. The CDR3 has 15 residues. Trimming removed 5 bases from V and 8 bases from J, with 21 bases in between. Germline V lookup: CDR1 SGHAT, CDR2 FQNNGV. The CDR3 region has the DNA TGTGCCAGCAGCGTCGGCCCCCCGGGTCAGCAAACCCAGTACTTC. Amino acids: CASSVGPPGQQTQYF.

J is TRBJ2-7 and V is TRBV6-5, with 11 bases that match TRBD2. This CDR3 region has 14 residues. J was trimmed by 6 bases and V by 6 bases; bases with no gene match: 7. Germline V CDR1 and CDR2: MNHEY, SVGAGI. The CDR3, as DNA: TGTGCCAGCAGCCAACTAGCGGGAGTTGGCGAGCAGTACTTC. The encoded protein is CASSQLAGVGEQYF.

The chain joins TRBV6-6 to TRBJ1-1, with 7 bases lining up with TRBD1. V was pared by 6 bases and J by 5 bases, with 6 bases of the junction left unmatched. CDR1 and CDR2 (germline): MNHNY, SVGAGI (reference sequence). The CDR3 extends over 13 amino acids. In nucleotides, the CDR3 is TGTGCCAGCAGGGACAGGACTTTTACTGAAGCTTTCTTT. Translating gives CASRDRTFTEAFF.